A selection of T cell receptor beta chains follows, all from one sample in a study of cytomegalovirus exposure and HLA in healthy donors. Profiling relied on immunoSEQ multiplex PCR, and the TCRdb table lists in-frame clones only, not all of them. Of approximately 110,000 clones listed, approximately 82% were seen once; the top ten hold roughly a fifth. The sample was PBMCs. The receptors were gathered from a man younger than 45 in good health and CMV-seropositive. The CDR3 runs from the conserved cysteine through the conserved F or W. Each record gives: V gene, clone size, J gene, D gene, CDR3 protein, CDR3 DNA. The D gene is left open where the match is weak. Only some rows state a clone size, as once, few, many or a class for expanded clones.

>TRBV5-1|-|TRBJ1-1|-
CASSPATGLNTEAFF
TGCGCCAGCAGCCCCGCGACAGGATTGAACACTGAAGCTTTCTTT
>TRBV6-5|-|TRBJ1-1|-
CASSYQATRKAFF
TGTGCCAGCAGTTACCAAGCTACGAGGAAAGCTTTCTTT
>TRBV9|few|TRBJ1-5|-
CASSVAPLRPQHF
TGTGCCAGCAGCGTAGCCCCCCTTAGGCCCCAGCATTTT
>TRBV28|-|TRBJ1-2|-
CASSSVYYGYTF
TGTGCCAGCAGTTCCGTTTACTATGGCTACACCTTC
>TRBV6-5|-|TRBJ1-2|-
CASRGLGSYTF
TGTGCCAGCAGGGGGCTTGGGAGCTACACCTTC
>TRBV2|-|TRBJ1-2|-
CASRSDIEGYTF
TGTGCCAGCAGATCGGACATAGAAGGCTACACCTTC
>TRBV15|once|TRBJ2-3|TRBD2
CATRHRSGSPPFDCADTQYF
TGTGCCACCAGGCACAGAAGCGGGAGTCCGCCCTTTGACTGCGCAGATACGCAGTATTTT
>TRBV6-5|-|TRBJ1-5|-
CASSEADQPQHF
TGTGCCAGCAGTGAAGCTGATCAGCCCCAGCATTTT
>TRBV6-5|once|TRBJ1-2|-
CASRRILPNYGYTF
TGTGCCAGCAGGAGAATACTTCCTAACTATGGCTACACCTTC
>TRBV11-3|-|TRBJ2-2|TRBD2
CASSSGLAGEF
TGTGCCAGCAGCTCAGGACTAGCGGGGGAATTT
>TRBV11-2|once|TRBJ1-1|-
CASSSHRVTEAFF
TGTGCCAGCAGCTCACACAGGGTCACTGAAGCTTTCTTT
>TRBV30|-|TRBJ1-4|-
CAWSLKDATNEKLFF
TGTGCCTGGAGTCTAAAAGATGCAACTAATGAAAAACTGTTTTTT
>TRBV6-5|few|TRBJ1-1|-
CASSYRGAGTEAFF
TGTGCCAGCAGTTACCGGGGGGCGGGCACTGAAGCTTTCTTT
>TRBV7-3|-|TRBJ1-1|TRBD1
CASSSHRGDTEAFF
TGTGCCAGCAGCTCCCACAGGGGTGACACTGAAGCTTTCTTT
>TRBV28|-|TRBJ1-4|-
CASSLIGKKLFF
TGTGCCAGCAGTTTAATCGGGAAAAAACTGTTTTTT
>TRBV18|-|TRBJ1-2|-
CASSPPQGTGYTF
TGTGCCAGCTCACCACCGCAGGGGACTGGCTACACCTTC
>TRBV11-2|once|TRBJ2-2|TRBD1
CASSLWTGVNTGELFF
TGTGCCAGCAGCCTATGGACAGGGGTAAACACCGGGGAGCTGTTTTTT
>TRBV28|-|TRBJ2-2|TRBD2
CASSTLAGGPGELFF
TGTGCCAGCAGCACACTAGCGGGGGGGCCCGGGGAGCTGTTTTTT
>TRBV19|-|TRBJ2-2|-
CASREGSMDTGELFF
TGTGCCAGTAGGGAGGGCAGTATGGACACCGGGGAGCTGTTTTTT
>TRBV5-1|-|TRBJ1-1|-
CASSLLRSGTEAFF
TGCGCCAGCAGCTTGCTTAGGAGTGGGACTGAAGCTTTCTTT
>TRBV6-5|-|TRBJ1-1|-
CASSTPGNTEAFF
TGTGCCAGCAGTACCCCCGGGAACACTGAAGCTTTCTTT
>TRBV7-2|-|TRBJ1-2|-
CASSSLRGYYGYTF
TGTGCCAGCAGCTCGCTTCGGGGATACTATGGCTACACCTTC
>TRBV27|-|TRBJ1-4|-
CASSLWGGRDHTVPNEKLFF
TGTGCCAGCAGTTTATGGGGGGGCAGGGACCATACTGTTCCTAATGAAAAACTGTTTTTT
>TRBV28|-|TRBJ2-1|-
CASSSGGFYNEQFF
TGTGCCAGCAGTTCGGGGGGCTTCTACAATGAGCAGTTCTTC
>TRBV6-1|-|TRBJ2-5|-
CASSEVKTWTAWGTQYF
TGTGCCAGCAGTGAAGTTAAAACGTGGACTGCCTGGGGGACCCAGTACTTC
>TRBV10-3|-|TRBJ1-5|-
CAISGQPNQPQHF
TGTGCCATCAGCGGACAGCCAAATCAGCCCCAGCATTTT
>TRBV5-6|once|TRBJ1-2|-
CASSLNRAGYTF
TGTGCCAGCAGCTTGAACAGGGCTGGCTACACCTTC
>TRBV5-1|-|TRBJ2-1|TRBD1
CASSLSTGLLDNEQFF
TGCGCCAGCAGCTTATCGACAGGGCTACTGGACAATGAGCAGTTCTTC
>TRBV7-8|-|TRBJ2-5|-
CASSLELTQETQYF
TGTGCCAGCAGCTTAGAACTGACACAAGAGACCCAGTACTTC
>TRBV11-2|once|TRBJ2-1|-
CASSLDLGSEQFF
TGTGCCAGCAGCTTAGATCTTGGCAGTGAGCAGTTCTTC
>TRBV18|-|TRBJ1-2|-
CASSPAAGADGYTF
TGTGCCAGCTCCCCCGCCGCAGGGGCGGATGGCTACACCTTC
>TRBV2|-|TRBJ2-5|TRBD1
CASTGNTGEETQYF
TGTGCCAGCACTGGGAATACAGGGGAAGAGACCCAGTACTTC
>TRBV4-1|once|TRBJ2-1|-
CASSHEPKRGNEQFF
TGCGCCAGCAGCCACGAACCAAAACGGGGCAATGAGCAGTTCTTC
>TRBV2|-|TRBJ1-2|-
CASRARQVSTF
TGTGCCAGCAGGGCCAGACAGGTCTCCACCTTC
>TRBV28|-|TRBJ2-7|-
CASSLADSRYEQYF
TGTGCCAGCAGTTTAGCCGACAGCCGCTACGAGCAGTACTTC
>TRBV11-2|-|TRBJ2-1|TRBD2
CASKLAGGPEQFF
TGTGCCAGCAAATTAGCGGGAGGGCCCGAGCAGTTCTTC
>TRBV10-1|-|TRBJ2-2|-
CASRATGTGELFF
TGCGCCAGCAGGGCGACGGGGACCGGGGAGCTGTTTTTT
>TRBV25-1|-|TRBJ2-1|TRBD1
CASSEYGTGYNEQFF
TGTGCCAGCAGTGAATATGGGACAGGGTACAATGAGCAGTTCTTC
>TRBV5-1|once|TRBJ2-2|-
CASSLPNTGELFF
TGCGCCAGCAGCCTCCCTAACACCGGGGAGCTGTTTTTT
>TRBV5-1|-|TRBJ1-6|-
CASSTGQSSYNSPLHF
TGCGCCAGCAGCACCGGACAGAGCTCCTATAATTCACCCCTCCACTTT
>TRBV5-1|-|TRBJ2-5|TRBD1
CASSLEDRGQAQYF
TGCGCCAGCAGCTTGGAGGACAGGGGGCAGGCCCAGTACTTC
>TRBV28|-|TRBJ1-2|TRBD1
CASRRTGSGYTF
TGTGCCAGCAGACGGACAGGGAGTGGCTACACCTTC
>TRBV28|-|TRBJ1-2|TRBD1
CASSLWDRAFWDGYTF
TGTGCCAGCAGTTTATGGGACAGGGCTTTCTGGGATGGCTACACCTTC
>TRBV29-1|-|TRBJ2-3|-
CSVGGTPTQYF
TGCAGCGTTGGAGGGACTCCGACGCAGTATTTT
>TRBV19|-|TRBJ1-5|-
CASRMKGQISNQPQHF
TGTGCCAGTAGGATGAAAGGACAGATAAGCAATCAGCCCCAGCATTTT
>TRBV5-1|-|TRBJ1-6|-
CASSFRDRIRHPLHF
TGCGCCAGCAGCTTCCGGGATCGGATCCGTCACCCCCTCCACTTT
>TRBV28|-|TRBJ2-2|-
CASSPHAGTGELFF
TGTGCCAGCAGCCCACACGCGGGGACCGGGGAGCTGTTTTTT
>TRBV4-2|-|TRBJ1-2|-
CASSQSGVGYGYTF
TGTGCCAGCAGCCAATCGGGGGTTGGCTATGGCTACACCTTC
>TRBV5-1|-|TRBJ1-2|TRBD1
CASSRIPGQRTHYTF
TGCGCCAGCAGCAGAATCCCGGGACAGAGGACCCACTACACCTTC
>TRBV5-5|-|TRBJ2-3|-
CASSPDIASTDTQYF
TGTGCCAGCAGCCCGGACATAGCTAGCACAGATACGCAGTATTTT
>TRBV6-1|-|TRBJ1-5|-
CASSELVGAPNQPQHF
TGTGCCAGCAGTGAATTGGTGGGGGCTCCGAATCAGCCCCAGCATTTT
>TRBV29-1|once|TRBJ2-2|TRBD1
CSGGTGVAGELFF
TGCAGCGGTGGGACAGGGGTGGCCGGGGAGCTGTTTTTT
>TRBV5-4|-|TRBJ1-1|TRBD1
CASSSQGGNTEAFF
TGTGCCAGCAGCTCCCAGGGGGGGAACACTGAAGCTTTCTTT
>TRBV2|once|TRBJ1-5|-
CASSGNSNQPQHF
TGTGCCAGCAGTGGTAATAGCAATCAGCCCCAGCATTTT